The 25 T cell receptor beta chains in this list originate from one sample, sequenced in a study of radiotherapy plus CTLA-4 blockade in lung cancer. The protocol was immunoSEQ multiplex PCR, while the TCRdb copy is restricted to in-frame clones and leaves out a portion. Among tens of thousands of clones listed, roughly 77% were seen once. This specimen was peripheral blood, taken from a patient treated with radiotherapy plus ipilimumab. The receptors shown here come from a human donor with non-small cell lung cancer who had a complete response to radiotherapy plus ipilimumab.

The DNA for the CDR3 is TGCGCCAGCAGCCGACAGGGGGCTGACAATGAGCAGTTCTTC. Translation gives CASSRQGADNEQFF. The V gene is TRBV5-1, the J gene TRBJ2-1; 10 bases align to TRBD1. The CDR3 totals 14 residues. Germline trimming cut 4 bases from V and 5 bases from J; bases unmatched to any gene: 3. Germline V gene data show CDR1 as SGHRS and CDR2 as YFSETQ. Filled out from reference TRBV5-1 and TRBJ2-1, the complete variable domain reads KAGVTQTPRYLIKTRGQQVTLSCSPISGHRSVSWYQQTPGQGLQFLFEYFSETQRNKGNFPGRFSGRQFSNSRSEMNVSTLELGDSALYLCASSRQGADNEQFFGPGTRLTVL.

This sequence joins TRBV9 and TRBJ2-5; a possible D gene is TRBD2 (6 bases). Germline lookup yields CDR1 SGDLS and CDR2 YYNGEE. The CDR3 extends over 16 amino acids. V was cut by 6 bases and J by 5 bases, with 23 bases left in between. This chain's CDR3 is CASTPTGTGGLETQYF. The CDR3 DNA sequence: TGTGCCAGCACCCCCACGGGGACTGGGGGTCTGGAGACCCAGTACTTC.

The chain uses TRBV30 and TRBJ2-2; perhaps TRBD1 as D (5 bases). The V gene's germline CDR1 is GTSNPN and CDR2 SVGIG (reference sequence). CDR3 length: 14 amino acids. V was shortened by 4 bases and J by 3 bases, with 12 bases between the two germline ends. The DNA for the CDR3 is TGTGCCTGGACGGTGGGGCTAGACACCGGGGAGCTGTTTTTT. Protein sequence: CAWTVGLDTGELFF.

This clone occurred a few times. The chain joins TRBV2 to TRBJ1-2; no definite D call. V was shortened by 5 bases and J by 4 bases, with 8 bases between the two germline ends. The CDR3 extends over 12 amino acids. CDR1 SNHLY and CDR2 FYNNEI come from the germline V gene. The CDR3 spells CASSPAVYGYTF. Written as DNA, the CDR3 is TGTGCCAGCAGTCCCGCGGTCTATGGCTACACCTTC.

This rearrangement joins TRBV29-1 to TRBJ2-1, with 7 bases matching TRBD2. The CDR3 sequence is 12 residues long. The V and J ends lost 6 bases and 12 bases, in that order; junction bases with no gene match: 11. Germline CDR1 SQVTM, CDR2 ANQGSEA. For the CDR3, the DNA is TGCAGCGTGGGACTACCGGAAGATGGGCAGTTCTTC. Its translation: CSVGLPEDGQFF.

The sample holds a few counts of this clone. The chain links TRBV19 to TRBJ1-1, with a tentative D call TRBD1 (5 bases). The germline CDR1 and CDR2 sequences are LNHDA and SQIVND (reference sequence). With 2 bases removed from V and 11 bases from J, the gap between germline ends came to 18 bases. This CDR3 contains 14 residues. CDR3 protein: CASSILRDHREAFF. The CDR3 DNA is TGTGCCAGTAGTATACTCCGGGACCACCGGGAGGCTTTCTTT. Together with reference TRBV19 and TRBJ1-1, the CDR3 gives the full variable domain: DGGITQSPKYLFRKEGQNVTLSCEQNLNHDAMYWYRQDPGQGLRLIYYSQIVNDFQKGDIAEGYSVSREKKESFPLTVTSAQKNPTAFYLCASSILRDHREAFFGQGTRLTVV.

The CDR3 is CASMRGPPDYGYTF. The CDR3 nucleotides read TGTGCCAGCATGAGGGGGCCTCCCGACTATGGCTACACCTTC. The rearrangement links TRBV2 to TRBJ1-2, with TRBD1 matching 7 bases. CDR1 and CDR2 from the germline V gene are SNHLY and FYNNEI. This CDR3 region has 14 residues. J lost 3 bases, V lost 7 bases, and 8 bases had no gene match. Complete variable domain (other parts from reference TRBV2 and TRBJ1-2): EPEVTQTPSHQVTQMGQEVILRCVPISNHLYFYWYRQILGQKVEFLVSFYNNEISEKSEIFDDQFSVERPDGSNFTLKIRSTKLEDSAMYFCASMRGPPDYGYTFGSGTRLTVV.

The V call is TRBV5-6, the J call TRBJ2-7, with 11 bases that match TRBD2. The CDR3 totals 13 residues. Per the germline V gene, CDR1 is SGHDT and CDR2 is YYEEEE. V shed 4 bases and J 7 bases; nucleotides not matched to a gene: 4. CDR3 sequence (DNA): TGTGCCAGCAGCGCCCGACTAGCGGGAGAGCAGTACGTC. This sequence encodes CASSARLAGEQYV.

The V call is TRBV27, the J call TRBJ2-1, with D maybe TRBD1 (6 bases). Trimming removed 6 bases from V and 2 bases from J, with 14 bases in between. The length of the CDR3 is 15 residues. Germline CDR1 and CDR2: MNHEY and SMNVEV (reference sequence). The CDR3 loop reads CASRGLQGAYNEQFF. CDR3 in DNA: TGTGCCAGCAGAGGGTTACAGGGTGCCTACAATGAGCAGTTCTTC.

This rearrangement joins TRBV4-3 to TRBJ2-1, with D perhaps matching TRBD2 (5 bases). The CDR3 extends over 17 amino acids. Germline V gene data show CDR1 as LGHNA and CDR2 as YSLEER. Trimming stripped 1 base from V and 0 bases from J, with 13 bases between. CDR3 residues: CASSQGSGFYSYNEQFF. The CDR3 bases are TGCGCCAGCAGCCAAGGGAGCGGCTTCTACTCCTACAATGAGCAGTTCTTC.

CDR3 DNA: TGTGCCAGCAGCCCAAGACGACAGGATAATGAAAAACTGTTTTTT. It encodes CASSPRRQDNEKLFF. The rearrangement uses TRBV9 and TRBJ1-4, with a weak D call TRBD1 (6 bases). With 4 bases removed from V and 4 bases from J, the gap between germline ends came to 14 bases. This CDR3 contains 15 residues. Germline V gene data show CDR1 as SGDLS and CDR2 as YYNGEE.

The count of this clone is one. The chain uses TRBV6-6 and TRBJ2-7; D possibly corresponds to TRBD1 (5 bases). Germline values: CDR1 MNHNY, CDR2 SVGAGI (reference sequence). V lost 0 bases to trimming and J lost 2 bases, with 11 bases between them. This CDR3 has 15 residues. DNA for the CDR3: TGTGCCAGCAGTTACTCGATTTGGGGCCCCTACGAGCAGTACGTC. Its protein is CASSYSIWGPYEQYV.

The V gene is TRBV29-1, the J gene TRBJ1-2, with 7 bases matching TRBD1. The CDR3 is made up of 15 amino acids. CDR1 is SQVTM, CDR2 ANQGSEA, per germline. The V segment lost 1 base and the J segment 3 bases; nucleotides outside the gene matches: 8. The CDR3 bases are TGCAGCGTTGAAGGCGCAGGGGGGTCGGACTATGGCTACACCTTC. Translating gives CSVEGAGGSDYGYTF.

Only one count was recorded for this clone. The CDR3 protein is CASSVEARGNTEAFF. DNA for the CDR3: TGTGCCAGCAGCGTAGAGGCTCGGGGGAACACTGAAGCTTTCTTT. The chain employs TRBV9 and TRBJ1-1; no reliable D call. Trimming cost V 0 bases and J 1 base, with 10 bases left between them. CDR1 and CDR2 (germline): SGDLS, YYNGEE. The CDR3 has 15 residues.

The rearrangement uses TRBV7-9 and TRBJ1-3; D remains unclear. This CDR3 contains 15 residues. Germline V gene sequence: CDR1 SEHNR, CDR2 FQNEAQ (reference sequence). Trimming cost V 1 base and J 0 bases, with 7 bases left between them. Written as DNA, the CDR3 is TGTGCCAGCAGCTTAGGTGGCAGCTCTGGAAACACCATATATTTT. Its translation is CASSLGGSSGNTIYF.

The V and J genes are TRBV6-5 and TRBJ1-4; no definite D call. There are 14 residues in the CDR3. V was pared by 6 bases and J by 3 bases, with 11 bases between. Germline loops: CDR1 MNHEY, CDR2 SVGAGI. CDR3 residues: CASSLEGANEKLFF. The CDR3 bases are TGTGCCAGCAGCCTAGAGGGAGCTAATGAAAAACTGTTTTTT.

V and J are TRBV29-1 and TRBJ1-2; TRBD1 matches 9 bases. With V trimmed by 7 bases and J by 4 bases, 7 bases remained unmatched. Germline assignment: CDR1 SQVTM and CDR2 ANQGSEA. This CDR3 contains 13 residues. Here the CDR3 DNA reads TGCAGCGGATCGACAGGGGGAAGCTATGGCTACACCTTC. Amino acid sequence: CSGSTGGSYGYTF.

This clone was observed a few times. V gene TRBV4-3 combines with J gene TRBJ2-1; 9 nucleotides match TRBD1. J gave up 8 bases and V 4 bases, and 12 bases lay outside the gene matches. CDR3 length: 16 residues. Germline-derived CDR1 and CDR2 are LGHNA and YSLEER. This chain's CDR3 is CASSLTPGTGTDEQFF. The DNA of the CDR3 is TGCGCCAGCAGCCTAACCCCCGGGACAGGGACCGATGAGCAGTTCTTC.

The rearrangement uses TRBV4-1 and TRBJ2-7; 10 bases are shared with TRBD2. CDR3 length: 13 residues. CDR1 MGHRA and CDR2 YSYEKL come from the germline V gene. V trimming: 5 bases; J trimming: 6 bases; junction bases outside the gene matches: 4. The DNA for the CDR3 is TGCGCCAGCAGCTTCAGCGGGGGGGGCGAGCAGTACTTC. Its protein is CASSFSGGGEQYF.

This chain connects TRBV27 to TRBJ2-4, with 7 bases lining up with TRBD1. The CDR3 runs 17 residues. CDR1 and CDR2 (germline): MNHEY, SMNVEV (reference sequence). J gave up 1 base and V 3 bases, and 9 bases lay outside the gene matches. The CDR3 here is CASSFSRGRGAKNIQYF. The CDR3 region has the DNA TGTGCCAGCAGTTTCAGTAGGGGGCGTGGGGCCAAAAACATTCAGTACTTC.

This clone was detected only a few times. The V call is TRBV19, the J call TRBJ1-1; D possibly corresponds to TRBD1 (5 bases). V was cut by 7 bases and J by 4 bases, with 10 bases left in between. There are 12 residues in the CDR3. Germline V lookup: CDR1 LNHDA, CDR2 SQIVND (reference sequence). In DNA form, the CDR3 reads TGTGCCAGTACCATCGGGGGCACTGAAGCTTTCTTT. This sequence encodes CASTIGGTEAFF.

The chain couples TRBV4-3 to TRBJ1-1, with 10 bases fitting TRBD1. The trim removed 1 base at V and 5 bases at J, leaving 4 bases unmatched. The CDR3 contains 15 residues. The V gene's germline CDR1 is LGHNA and CDR2 YSLEER. CDR3 amino acids: CASSQGQGADTEAFF. The DNA of the CDR3 is TGCGCCAGCAGCCAAGGACAGGGGGCAGATACTGAAGCTTTCTTT.

This chain joins TRBV28 and TRBJ1-5, with a possible D match to TRBD1 (6 bases). Trimming removed 7 bases from V and 2 bases from J, with 18 bases in between. Per germline, CDR1 MDHEN and CDR2 SYDVKM. The CDR3 covers 16 residues. The CDR3 nucleotides read TGTGCCAGCACCACCGCATCGGGGGGCGGCAATCAGCCCCAGCATTTT. Translation: CASTTASGGGNQPQHF.

The chain couples TRBV19 to TRBJ2-3; unclear D gene. Deletions cut 3 bases from V and 4 bases from J, with 11 bases between. The CDR3 is 14 amino acids. In germline, CDR1 is LNHDA, CDR2 SQIVND (reference sequence). DNA for the CDR3: TGTGCCAGTAGTATTGGGCCGCAGGCAGATACGCAGTATTTT. Its protein is CASSIGPQADTQYF. The variable domain in full, with the rest retrieved from reference TRBV19 and TRBJ2-3, is DGGITQSPKYLFRKEGQNVTLSCEQNLNHDAMYWYRQDPGQGLRLIYYSQIVNDFQKGDIAEGYSVSREKKESFPLTVTSAQKNPTAFYLCASSIGPQADTQYFGPGTRLTVL.

The J gene is TRBJ2-1, the V gene TRBV19, with D perhaps matching TRBD1 (5 bases). CDR3 size: 14 residues. Germline CDR1 LNHDA, CDR2 SQIVND (reference sequence). Trimming took off 6 bases at V and 6 bases at J, with 15 bases between the two ends. Written as DNA, the CDR3 is TGTGCCAGTAGGTCAGGGTCGACCACCAATGAGCAGTTCTTC. It encodes CASRSGSTTNEQFF.